One and the same sample provided the 25 T cell receptor beta chains below, sequenced in a study of metastatic and nonmetastatic thyroid tumors. MiXCR was used by TCRdb to re-call the PCR reads. The table lists 7,500 to 10,000 clones, 35% to 40% of them singletons. Every patient underwent thyroid surgery untreated. Sequenced sample: tumor tissue. These receptors originate from a female donor with papillary thyroid cancer or a benign thyroid nodule (not recorded which). Some clones in this sample may be carry-over from other donors' samples.

The CDR3 region has the DNA TGTGCCAGCTCAGCGGGAAAAGCCAGTGGCTACACCTTC. This translates into CASSAGKASGYTF. The J gene is TRBJ1-2, the V gene TRBV18; D ambiguous. The V gene's germline CDR1 is KGHSH and CDR2 LQKENI. The ends were cut back, 5 bases at V and 7 bases at J, with 14 bases in the middle. This CDR3 spans 13 amino acids.

The chain joins TRBV7-2 to TRBJ2-1; D unresolved. V lost 2 bases, J lost 7 bases, and 3 bases lay in between. The CDR3 has 11 residues. CDR1 is SGHTA and CDR2 is FQGNSA in the germline V gene. The CDR3 DNA reads TGTGCCAGCAGCTTAACAAATGAGCAGTTCTTC. Translating gives CASSLTNEQFF.

The chain recombines TRBV14 with TRBJ1-2, with D uncertain. The CDR3 extends over 13 amino acids. V lost 0 bases, J lost 4 bases, and 6 bases lay in between. Per germline, CDR1 SGHDN and CDR2 FVKESK. The CDR3 protein is CASSQDRSYGYTF. The CDR3 bases are TGTGCCAGCAGCCAAGACAGATCCTATGGCTACACCTTC. Based on the CDR3 plus reference TRBV14 and TRBJ1-2, the full variable domain is EAGVTQFPSHSVIEKGQTVTLRCDPISGHDNLYWYRRVMGKEIKFLLHFVKESKQDESGMPNNRFLAERTGGTYSTLKVQPAELEDSGVYFCASSQDRSYGYTFGSGTRLTVV.

This clone turned up a few times. CDR3 sequence reads: CASSEGLASTEAFF. For the CDR3, the DNA is TGTGCCAGCAGTGAGGGCTTGGCGAGCACTGAAGCTTTCTTT. V and J are TRBV2 and TRBJ1-1; D remains ambiguous. V gave up 3 bases and J gave up 4 bases, with 12 bases separating them. There are 14 residues in the CDR3. The germline V gene has CDR1 SNHLY and CDR2 FYNNEI.

The chain recombines TRBV7-9 with TRBJ1-2; D is unresolved. Per the germline V gene, CDR1 is SEHNR and CDR2 is FQNEAQ (reference sequence). Between the trimmed V and J ends, which lost 5 bases and 4 bases, there was a span of 8 bases. The CDR3 length is 12 residues. The DNA of the CDR3 is TGTGCCAGCAGCCCAGAAACCTATGGCTACACCTTC. Residues: CASSPETYGYTF.

In this sample, this clone is medium-sized. One base away lies a much larger clone, so this may be a sequencing read error. The V and J genes are TRBV12-3 or TRBV12-4 and TRBJ1-3; no definite D call. The CDR3 length is 14 residues. V was pared by 8 bases and J by 2 bases, with 13 bases between. Here the CDR3 DNA reads TGTGCCAGCGGAATTCCGGGCCCTGGAAACACCATATATTTT. It is translated as CASGIPGPGNTIYF.

The CDR3 here is CASSTPGGNNYGYTF. The CDR3 bases are TGTGCCAGTAGTACACCGGGAGGTAATAACTATGGCTACACCTTC. The J gene is TRBJ1-2, the V gene TRBV19; D not certain. The germline gives CDR1 LNHDA, CDR2 SQIVND (reference sequence). This CDR3 contains 15 residues. The V end lost 4 bases, the J end lost 1 base, and 13 bases lay between the germline ends.

This clone is medium-sized (0.01 to 0.1%). The chain recombines TRBV27 with TRBJ2-3, with 12 bases fitting TRBD2. V was pared by 5 bases and J by 1 base, with 4 bases of the junction left unmatched. The CDR3 runs 16 residues. Germline CDR1 MNHEY, CDR2 SMNVEV (reference sequence). The CDR3: CASSPRTSGGTDTQYF. CDR3 sequence (DNA): TGTGCCAGCAGTCCCCGGACTAGCGGGGGCACAGATACGCAGTATTTT.

This clone was detected a few times. The V and J genes are TRBV28 and TRBJ2-7; 9 nucleotides align to TRBD1. The CDR3 is made up of 14 amino acids. The trim removed 5 bases at V and 7 bases at J, leaving 9 bases unmatched. Germline V gene sequence: CDR1 MDHEN, CDR2 SYDVKM. CDR3 bases: TGTGCCAGCAGTAAACCGACAGGGGGGAGGGAGCAGTACTTC. Amino acid sequence: CASSKPTGGREQYF. Variable domain in full (rest from reference TRBV28 and TRBJ2-7): DVKVTQSSRYLVKRTGEKVFLECVQDMDHENMFWYRQDPGLGLRLIYFSYDVKMKEKGDIPEGYSVSREKKERFSLILESASTNQTSMYLCASSKPTGGREQYFGPGTRLTVT.

This clone was recorded once. CDR3 DNA: TGCAGTGTGGCAATGAACTCAAAGGAATATTACAATGAGCAGTTCTTC. This translates into CSVAMNSKEYYNEQFF. This sequence joins TRBV20-1 and TRBJ2-1; D not certain. CDR3 length: 16 residues. Germline loops: CDR1 DFQATT, CDR2 SNEGSKA (reference sequence). Trimming removed 7 bases from V and 4 bases from J, with 23 bases in between.

This clone was seen a handful of times. The chain links TRBV28 to TRBJ1-1; 10 nucleotides line up with TRBD1. The germline CDR1 and CDR2 sequences are MDHEN and SYDVKM. CDR3 length: 16 residues. V lost 5 bases to trimming and J lost 3 bases; unmatched junction nucleotides: 9. The CDR3: CASSPNPGTGDTEAFF. The DNA for the CDR3 is TGTGCCAGCAGTCCCAACCCGGGGACAGGGGACACTGAAGCTTTCTTT.

The chain recombines TRBV24-1 with TRBJ2-7; 7 nucleotides agree with TRBD1. Germline assignment: CDR1 KGHDR and CDR2 SFDVKD. The junction had 12 bases not matched to a gene; V was cut back by 3 bases and J by 2 bases. The CDR3 is 17 residues long. Written as DNA, the CDR3 is TGTGCCACCAGTGATACGCCCGGGGACAGTCATGCCTACGAGCAGTACTTC. Its translation is CATSDTPGDSHAYEQYF.

The V call is TRBV5-1, the J call TRBJ1-1; weak D call: TRBD1 (5 bases). The CDR3 has 15 amino acids. Trimming left V 4 bases short and J 8 bases short, with 21 bases between. Germline CDR1 and CDR2: SGHRS and YFSETQ. CDR3 in amino acids: CASSAPLGGSGEAFF. The CDR3 DNA sequence: TGCGCCAGCAGCGCGCCCCTAGGTGGCTCAGGGGAAGCTTTCTTT.

The V call is TRBV14, the J call TRBJ2-3; tentative D call: TRBD2 (5 bases). Germline V CDR1 and CDR2: SGHDN, FVKESK. The CDR3 length is 16 residues. V was shortened by 4 bases and J by 2 bases, with 16 bases between the two germline ends. CDR3 protein: CASSLTRNHLTDTQYF. The CDR3, as DNA: TGTGCCAGCAGCCTAACTAGAAACCACCTCACAGATACGCAGTATTTT. Drawing the rest from reference TRBV14 and TRBJ2-3, the complete variable domain is EAGVTQFPSHSVIEKGQTVTLRCDPISGHDNLYWYRRVMGKEIKFLLHFVKESKQDESGMPNNRFLAERTGGTYSTLKVQPAELEDSGVYFCASSLTRNHLTDTQYFGPGTRLTVL.

There are a few counts of this clone. The chain carries TRBV27 and TRBJ1-2; 8 bases line up with TRBD1. CDR1 is MNHEY, CDR2 SMNVEV, per germline (reference sequence). V shed 6 bases and J 5 bases; nucleotides not matched to a gene: 14. The CDR3 has 16 residues. CDR3 nucleotide sequence: TGTGCCAGCAGCCAACTAATCAGACAGGGGAAATATGGCTACACCTTC. It codes for CASSQLIRQGKYGYTF.

V usage is TRBV5-1 and J usage is TRBJ2-5; no definite D call. Germline V gene lookup returns CDR1 SGHRS and CDR2 YFSETQ. The CDR3 has 13 residues. Trimming took 5 bases from V and 2 from J, leaving 10 bases between them. The DNA for the CDR3 is TGCGCCAGCAGGCCTCCGGATCAAGAGACCCAGTACTTC. It yields the protein CASRPPDQETQYF.

This clone was seen only a few times. The V call is TRBV6-5, the J call TRBJ1-3; 7 bases agree with TRBD1. Germline V gene data show CDR1 as MNHEY and CDR2 as SVGAGI. The J segment lost 1 base and the V segment lost 4 bases, leaving 4 bases of the junction unmatched. The CDR3 totals 15 residues. This CDR3 reads CASSSGQLSGNTIYF. DNA for the CDR3: TGTGCCAGCAGTTCGGGACAGCTTTCTGGAAACACCATATATTTT.

The J gene is TRBJ2-3, the V gene TRBV5-5; D is ambiguous. In germline, CDR1 is SGHKS, CDR2 YYEKEE (reference sequence). V was trimmed by 0 bases and J by 5 bases, leaving 13 bases between them. CDR3 size: 15 residues. For the CDR3, the DNA is TGTGCCAGCAGCTTGGCAGGTCCGCTAAAAGATACGCAGTATTTT. It encodes CASSLAGPLKDTQYF.

This clone was recorded at least ten times. This chain connects TRBV4-2 to TRBJ1-2; a weak D match, TRBD1 (5 bases). The germline V and J ends were trimmed by 2 bases and 0 bases, with 16 bases remaining between them. CDR1 is LGHNA, CDR2 YNFKEQ, per germline. The CDR3 runs to 17 residues. The CDR3 region is CASSQLSAGGANYGYTF. In DNA form, the CDR3 reads TGTGCCAGCAGCCAACTCTCCGCCGGGGGAGCTAACTATGGCTACACCTTC.

The chain uses TRBV7-9 and TRBJ2-5; TRBD2 is a possible D gene (6 bases). CDR3 length: 16 amino acids. V lost 0 bases and J 8 bases, leaving 19 bases between the germline ends. CDR1 is SEHNR, CDR2 FQNEAQ, per germline (reference sequence). The CDR3 bases are TGTGCCAGCAGCTTAGCGTCGGGGGTAGGGAGAGATACCCAGTACTTC. Translation: CASSLASGVGRDTQYF. Looking up the rest from reference TRBV7-9 and TRBJ2-5 gives the full variable domain: DTGVSQNPRHKITKRGQNVTFRCDPISEHNRLYWYRQTLGQGPEFLTYFQNEAQLEKSRLLSDRFSAERPKGSFSTLEIQRTEQGDSAMYLCASSLASGVGRDTQYFGPGTRLLVL.

This rearrangement joins TRBV30 to TRBJ1-4, with 8 bases identical to TRBD1. This CDR3 contains 15 residues. CDR1 is GTSNPN and CDR2 is SVGIG in the germline V gene (reference sequence). V was pared by 4 bases and J by 4 bases, with 8 bases of the junction left unmatched. CDR3 nucleotide sequence: TGTGCCTGGAATCCAGGGGGCCAACTTAATGAAAAACTGTTTTTT. Encoded protein: CAWNPGGQLNEKLFF. Looking up the rest from reference TRBV30 and TRBJ1-4 gives the full variable domain: SQTIHQWPATLVQPVGSPLSLECTVEGTSNPNLYWYRQAAGRGLQLLFYSVGIGQISSEVPQNLSASRPQDRQFILSSKKLLLSDSGFYLCAWNPGGQLNEKLFFGSGTQLSVL.

V gene TRBV28 combines with J gene TRBJ1-1; 7 bases line up with TRBD1. Germline V gene data show CDR1 as MDHEN and CDR2 as SYDVKM. Unmatched junction bases numbered 11, after V lost 5 bases and J lost 2 bases. The CDR3 is made up of 16 amino acids. The CDR3 sequence: CASSLGQVSFNTEAFF. In DNA, the CDR3 is TGTGCCAGCAGTCTAGGACAGGTGTCCTTTAACACTGAAGCTTTCTTT.

In its sample, this clone was seen once. The CDR3 DNA reads as TGTGCCAGCAGCTTAGCCGCCATTTTCCTGGACACGATCACAGATACGCAGTATTTT. Its protein product is CASSLAAIFLDTITDTQYF. This sequence joins TRBV11-1 and TRBJ2-3; TRBD1 might be the D (5 bases). The CDR3 runs to 19 residues. Germline lookup yields CDR1 SGHAT and CDR2 FQDESV (reference sequence). Trimming stripped 0 bases from V and 2 bases from J, with 21 bases between.

Sample share makes this clone medium-sized (0.01 to 0.1%). The rearrangement uses TRBV6-1 and TRBJ1-5; 7 bases are shared with TRBD1. Unmatched junction bases numbered 3, after V lost 3 bases and J lost 4 bases. Germline assignment: CDR1 MNHNS and CDR2 SASEGT. CDR3 size: 14 residues. The CDR3 region is CASSDRGINQPQHF. The CDR3 coding sequence is TGTGCCAGCAGTGACAGGGGGATAAATCAGCCCCAGCATTTT.

A note on this clone: The missing conserved phenylalanine or tryptophan at the end of this CDR3 makes a read error likely. The CDR3 spells CSAVAGACYNEQFL. For the CDR3, the DNA is TGCAGTGCCGTAGCGGGGGCGTGCTACAATGAGCAGTTCTTA. V usage is TRBV20-1 and J usage is TRBJ2-1, with 9 bases matching TRBD2. The CDR3 runs 14 residues. V dropped 6 bases and J dropped 3; count of bases not matched to a gene: 6. Germline CDR1 and CDR2: DFQATT and SNEGSKA (reference sequence).